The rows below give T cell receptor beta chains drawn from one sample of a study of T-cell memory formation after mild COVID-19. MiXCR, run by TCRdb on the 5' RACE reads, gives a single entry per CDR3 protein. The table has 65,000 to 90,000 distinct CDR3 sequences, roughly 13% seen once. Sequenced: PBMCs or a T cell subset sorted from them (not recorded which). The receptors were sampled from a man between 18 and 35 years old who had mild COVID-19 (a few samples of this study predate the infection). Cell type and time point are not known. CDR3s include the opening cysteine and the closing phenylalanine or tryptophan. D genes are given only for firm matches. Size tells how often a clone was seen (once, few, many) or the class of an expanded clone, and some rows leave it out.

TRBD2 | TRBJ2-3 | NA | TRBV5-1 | TGCGCCAGCAGCTACGGTCGGGGGGGCGCGACAGATACGCAGTATTTT | CASSYGRGGATDTQYF
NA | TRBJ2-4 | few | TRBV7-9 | TGTGCCAGCAGCTTAGGGCAGTTCAAGGACATTCAGTACTTC | CASSLGQFKDIQYF
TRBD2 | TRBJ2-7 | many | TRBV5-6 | TGTGCCAGCAGCCAGGGCGGGGGCTACGAGCAGTACTTC | CASSQGGGYEQYF
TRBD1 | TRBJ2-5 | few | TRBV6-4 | TGTGCCACATCTCAAGGGGGCGACCGGGGTCGGCAGTACTTC | CATSQGGDRGRQYF
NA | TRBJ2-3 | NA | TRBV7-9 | TGTGCCAGCAGCTCCTCCGTGGGGGATGAGGGAGATACGCAGTATTTT | CASSSSVGDEGDTQYF
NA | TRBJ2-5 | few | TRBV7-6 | TGTGCCAGCAGCTTAGCGGGAGGTTGGGAGACCCAGTACTTC | CASSLAGGWETQYF
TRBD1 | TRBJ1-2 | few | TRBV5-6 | TGTGCCAGCAGCTTCGGGACAGGGTACGGCTACACCTTC | CASSFGTGYGYTF
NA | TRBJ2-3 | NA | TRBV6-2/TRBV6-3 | TGTGCCAGCAGTTACGGCAGCAGGGCAGATACGCAGTATTTT | CASSYGSRADTQYF
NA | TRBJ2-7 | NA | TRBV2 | TGTGCCAGCAGTGAAGTATGGGGGGTACGGACCTACGAGCAGTACTTC | CASSEVWGVRTYEQYF
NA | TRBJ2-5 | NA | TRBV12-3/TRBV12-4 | TGTGCCAGCACCAAGGGGCGGGGAAAAGAGACCCAGTACTTC | CASTKGRGKETQYF
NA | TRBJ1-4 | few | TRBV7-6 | TGTGCCAGCAGCTCCCCGGCAGGTGAAAAACTGTTTTTT | CASSSPAGEKLFF
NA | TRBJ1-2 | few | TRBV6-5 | TGTGCCAGCAGTTACTCGAGCTATTATTATCAGGAGTTTGGGGACTATGGCTACACCTTC | CASSYSSYYYQEFGDYGYTF
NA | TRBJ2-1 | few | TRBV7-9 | TGTGCCAGCAGCTTAGGAGGCGGGTATGAGCAGTTCTTC | CASSLGGGYEQFF
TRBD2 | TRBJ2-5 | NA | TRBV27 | TGTGCCAGCACCGACCATCAAGGACTAGCGGGGGGTCAGGAGACCCAGTACTTC | CASTDHQGLAGGQETQYF
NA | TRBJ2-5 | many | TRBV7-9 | TGTGCCAGCAGCTTAGCAGAGGAGACCCAGTACTTC | CASSLAEETQYF
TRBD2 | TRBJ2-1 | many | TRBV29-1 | TGCAGCGTGGACGCTAGCGGGGGGTACAATGAGCAGTTCTTC | CSVDASGGYNEQFF